The 3 T cell receptor beta chains given below trace back to one sample, sequenced in a study of OX40 agonist ivuxolimab in advanced cancers. The protocol was immunoSEQ multiplex PCR, while the TCRdb copy is restricted to in-frame clones and leaves out a portion. This table has 70,000 or so clones, over 60% appearing once. The sequencing here drew on CD4+ or CD8+ T cells sorted from blood, taken in a trial of the OX40 agonist ivuxolimab. Receptor source: an adult with an advanced solid tumor such as melanoma, head and neck, liver or kidney cancer.

CDR3 DNA sequence: TGTGCCAGCAGAGTCAGGGGGAACACTGAAGCTTTCTTT. Protein: CASRVRGNTEAFF. This sequence joins TRBV2 and TRBJ1-1; D might be TRBD1 (6 bases). Germline V gives CDR1 SNHLY, CDR2 FYNNEI. The CDR3 is made up of 13 amino acids. V lost 6 bases, J lost 1 base, and 9 bases lay in between.

This chain connects TRBV18 to TRBJ1-1, with a weak D call TRBD1 (5 bases). CDR1 KGHSH and CDR2 LQKENI come from the germline V gene. Between the trimmed V and J ends, which lost 3 bases and 3 bases, there was a span of 11 bases. The CDR3 contains 14 residues. CDR3 in amino acids: CASSPQGSDTEAFF. The DNA for the CDR3 is TGTGCCAGCTCACCGCAGGGATCGGACACTGAAGCTTTCTTT. The full variable domain, its missing parts supplied by reference TRBV18 and TRBJ1-1, is NAGVMQNPRHLVRRRGQEARLRCSPMKGHSHVYWYRQLPEEGLKFMVYLQKENIIDESGMPKERFSAEFPKEGPSILRIQQVVRGDSAAYFCASSPQGSDTEAFFGQGTRLTVV.

This clone was picked up a small number of times. Other nucleotide sequences from this sample produce the same CDR3. V usage is TRBV6-4 and J usage is TRBJ2-3; unclear D gene. In germline, CDR1 is MRHNA, CDR2 SNTAGT. The CDR3 is 14 amino acids. The V gene lost 5 bases and the J gene lost 1 base, with 10 bases spanning the gap. The chain's CDR3 is CASSKNGGTDTQYF. The CDR3 coding sequence is TGTGCCAGCAGTAAAAACGGAGGCACAGATACGCAGTATTTT.